This T cell receptor (beta chain) originates from a study of OX40 agonist ivuxolimab in advanced cancers. General notes on the study: Ivuxolimab was a fully human IgG2 agonistic monoclonal antibody targeting the costimulatory receptor OX40 (CD134). Intravenous ivuxolimab was administered to patients every 2 weeks at six dose levels: 0.01, 0.1, 0.3, 1.5, 3 and 10 mg/kg. Among the roughly 50 dose-escalation patients, around 20 had hepatocellular carcinoma, roughly 15 melanoma, 9 renal cell carcinoma and 9 head and neck cancer. In the dose-escalation cohort, 70% to 90% of patients were male, and the mean age was 60 years with a range of roughly 20 to 79. Prior anti-PD-1, anti-PD-L1 or anti-CTLA-4 therapy was permitted, and 40% to 50% of dose-escalation patients had received checkpoint inhibitors. Partial responses occurred in three dose-escalation patients: two with cutaneous melanoma and one with hepatocellular carcinoma. The purpose of peripheral TCRbeta sequencing was to test whether ivuxolimab changed TCR sequence diversity and led to clonal T-cell expansion. The paper describes the monotherapy dose-escalation part (N of about 54 patients) of the phase I trial of ivuxolimab.

For sequencing of the TCRbeta CDR3 region, genomic DNA was extracted from the sorted cells. TCRbeta CDR3 regions were sequenced using the immunoSEQ Assay. Imported from immuneACCESS, the table was reduced by TCRdb to in-frame sequences with V and J called. These copies leave out some clones; in studies compared against another copy, an unresolved V gene accounts for under half, and the cause of the remainder is not known. The sample contains some 30,000 clones, 92% of them found a single time. In total, the top ten clones hold approximately 9% of the sample. On this clone: Its specific antigen is unknown. Qualities for individual bases were not recorded, and no much larger clone is one base off.

Patients with autoimmune disease history or receiving systemic immunosuppression were excluded from the trial. Peripheral blood for TCR sequencing was collected from all dose cohorts at baseline, on cycle 4 day 1, and on cycle 7 day 1. The samples were taken from a phase I, first-in-human, multicenter, open-label dose-escalation trial of ivuxolimab. Adults with locally advanced or metastatic melanoma, renal cell, hepatocellular, or head and neck squamous cell carcinoma were enrolled in the trial. CD4+ and CD8+ T cells were sorted separately from peripheral blood before TCR sequencing. V is trimmed back by 0 bases and J by 1 base, and the junction contains 11 bases that no gene match accounts for. Looking up the germline V gene yields CDR1 SGDLS and CDR2 YYNGEE. The CDR3, from cysteine to phenylalanine, totals 19 residues. Only the CDR3 DNA stays, 57 bases, in frame from base 1. Paper-wide results and their limitations: On average, CD8+ T cells showed more expanded clones than CD4+ T cells after ivuxolimab. At doses of 0.1 to 3.0 mg/kg, clonal expansion of both CD4+ and CD8+ T cells in blood was seen between baseline and week 6. The antigen specificity of the clonally expanded peripheral T cells was not determined. Low levels of normalized T-cell clonal expansion were also seen in some nonresponding patients. Partial responders in the 0.1-3.0 mg/kg groups had among the lowest normalized peripheral clonal expansion, especially among CD8+ T cells.

Here the sequenced sample was CD4+ or CD8+ T cells sorted from blood, taken in a trial of the OX40 agonist ivuxolimab. This chain joins TRBV9 to TRBJ2-4, with 9 junctional bases fitting TRBD2. This clonotype was obtained from an adult with an advanced solid tumor such as melanoma, head and neck, liver or kidney cancer. In nucleotide form, the sequence is TGTGCCAGCAGCGTAGAGACCGGGACTAGCAGTGGGGCCAAAAACATTCAGTACTTC. This gives the protein CASSVETGTSSGAKNIQYF.